This TCR beta chain was identified during a study of tumor-infiltrating lymphocytes in primary liver carcinoma. V was shortened by 5 bases and J by 1 base, with 14 bases between the two germline ends. Per germline, CDR1 SEHNR and CDR2 FQNEAQ (reference sequence). There are 15 residues in the CDR3. This clonotype was recorded many times. Co-extraction of both nucleic acids (RNA and DNA) used roughly 19-33 mg of unsorted bulk tissue. Patients underwent surgical resection for primary liver carcinoma. Production of TCR beta cDNA used approximately 480 ng total RNA together with a constant-region primer. Libraries covering TCR beta were generated through three nested multiplex PCR rounds (using a slightly modified ARM-PCR). Primers for the first two PCR rounds were TRBV1-TRBV30 forward primers and a C-beta reverse primer (about 9 cycles per round). TCRdb ran MiXCR on the multiplex PCR reads and lists one entry per CDR3 protein. The sample has some 120,000 distinct CDR3 sequences; about 59% are singletons.

The chain carries TRBV7-9 and TRBJ1-1; no definite D call. The sample comprised liver tumor tissue from sampling region 1. The subset was: tumor region T1, superior pole. The sequence derives from a woman aged 60-75 years with primary liver carcinoma and hepatitis B virus infection. CDR3 DNA sequence: TGTGCCAGCAGCAAGCCCGGGAACCCGAACACTGAAGCTTTCTTT. It is translated as CASSKPGNPNTEAFF.